The source of this TCR beta chain is a study of CD8+ T cells in alopecia areata. Overall study results and limits: Patients showed less clear TCR sequence sharing than mice, possibly partly because of HLA diversity. Alopecia totalis/universalis scalp especially showed more expanded CD8+ clones than normal scalp.

The CDR3 has 16 residues. V lost 1 base to trimming and J lost 3 bases, with 12 bases between them. Germline V gives CDR1 SGHVS, CDR2 FQNEAQ. Reverse transcription of extracted RNA yielded cDNA, which provided the sequencing template. Measured with immunoSEQ multiplex PCR; TCRdb has only the in-frame clones, and not every one. This sample has about 130,000 clones; almost 50% occur once, and the top ten carry roughly 20%. A few counts support this clone. As yet, its antigen is unknown. This rearrangement joins TRBV7-8 to TRBJ2-2; D remains unclear. This clonotype was sampled from a human donor with alopecia areata. The specimen was CD8+ T cells sorted from blood, collected at week 0. Here the CDR3 DNA reads TGTGCCAGCAGCTTAGGTGAAACTGAATACACCGGGGAGCTGTTTTTT. Translating it yields CASSLGETEYTGELFF.